This TCR beta chain was obtained from a study of shared clonotypes between healthy human individuals. Study as a whole: Aged between 18 and 49, the donors were a couple of women and three men.

Details on this clone: Its target is unknown.

Genomic DNA of every subset was divided equally among multiple immunoSEQ plates. Repertoires were generated with immunoSEQ multiplex PCR, while TCRdb's copy carries only in-frame clones and drops some. Of a few million clones in the sample, 93% were seen once. Looked up from germline, CDR1 is WNHNN and CDR2 is SYGVQD (reference sequence). CDR3 length: 15 residues. Trimming at V came to 6 bases and at J to 4 bases, leaving 11 bases not matched to a gene. General observations from the study: Non-shared clonotypes had lower generation probabilities than clonotypes shared by all four sorted-subset donors.

The chain is built from TRBV10-1 and TRBJ1-2; 7 bases are a match to TRBD1. The source material was naive CD4+ T cells from PBMCs. Described subset: CD45RA+ positively selected. The clonotype originates from a young man in good health. Some clones in this sample may be carry-over from other donors' samples. The CDR3 nucleotides are TGCGCCAGCAGGGAGGTCCCGGGACAGTTCTATGGCTACACCTTC. This translates into CASREVPGQFYGYTF.